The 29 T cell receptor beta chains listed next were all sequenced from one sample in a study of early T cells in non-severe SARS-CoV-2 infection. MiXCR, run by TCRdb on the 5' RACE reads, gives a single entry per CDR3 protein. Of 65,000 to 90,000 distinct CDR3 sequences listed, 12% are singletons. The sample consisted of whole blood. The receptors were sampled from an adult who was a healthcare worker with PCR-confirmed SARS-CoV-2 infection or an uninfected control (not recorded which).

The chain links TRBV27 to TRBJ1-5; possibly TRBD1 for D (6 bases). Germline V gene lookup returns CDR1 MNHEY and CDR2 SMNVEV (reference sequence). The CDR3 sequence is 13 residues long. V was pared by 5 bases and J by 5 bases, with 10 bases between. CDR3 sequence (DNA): TGTGCCAGCAGTCGGGACACACATCAGCCCCAGCATTTT. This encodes CASSRDTHQPQHF.

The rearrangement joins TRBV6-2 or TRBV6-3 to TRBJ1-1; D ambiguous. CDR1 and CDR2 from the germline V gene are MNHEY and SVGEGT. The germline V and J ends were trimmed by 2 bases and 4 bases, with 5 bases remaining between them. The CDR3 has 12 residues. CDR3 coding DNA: TGTGCCAGCAGTTACAGCTTCACTGAAGCTTTCTTT. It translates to CASSYSFTEAFF.

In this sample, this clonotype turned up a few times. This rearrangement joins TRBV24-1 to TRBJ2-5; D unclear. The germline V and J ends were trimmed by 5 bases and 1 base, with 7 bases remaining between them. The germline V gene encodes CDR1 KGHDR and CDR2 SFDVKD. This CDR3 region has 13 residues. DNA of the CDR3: TGTGCCACCAGTGTTTCTGGCCAAGAGACCCAGTACTTC. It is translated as CATSVSGQETQYF.

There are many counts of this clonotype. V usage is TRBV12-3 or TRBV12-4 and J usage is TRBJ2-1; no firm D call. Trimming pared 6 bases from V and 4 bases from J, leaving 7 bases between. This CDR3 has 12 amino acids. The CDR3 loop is CASRVRYNEQFF. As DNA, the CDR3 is TGTGCCAGCAGAGTCCGATACAATGAGCAGTTCTTC.

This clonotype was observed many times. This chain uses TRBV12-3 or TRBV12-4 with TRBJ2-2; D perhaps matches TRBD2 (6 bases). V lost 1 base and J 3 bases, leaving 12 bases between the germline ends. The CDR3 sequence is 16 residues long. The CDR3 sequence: CASSLVAVRDTGELFF. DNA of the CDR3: TGTGCCAGCAGTTTAGTAGCGGTCCGGGACACCGGGGAGCTGTTTTTT.

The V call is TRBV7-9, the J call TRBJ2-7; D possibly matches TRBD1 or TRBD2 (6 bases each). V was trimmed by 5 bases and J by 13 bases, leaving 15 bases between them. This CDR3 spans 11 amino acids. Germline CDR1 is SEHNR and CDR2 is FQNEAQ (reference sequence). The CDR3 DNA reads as TGTGCCAGCAGCGGGGGGCCGGACAGCTACTTC. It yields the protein CASSGGPDSYF.

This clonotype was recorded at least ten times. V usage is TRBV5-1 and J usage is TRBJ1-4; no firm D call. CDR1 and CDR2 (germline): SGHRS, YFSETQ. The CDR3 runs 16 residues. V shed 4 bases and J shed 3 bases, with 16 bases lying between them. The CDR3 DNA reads TGCGCCAGCAGCCTGATGGGATCGGAACCTAATGAAAAACTGTTTTTT. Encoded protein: CASSLMGSEPNEKLFF.

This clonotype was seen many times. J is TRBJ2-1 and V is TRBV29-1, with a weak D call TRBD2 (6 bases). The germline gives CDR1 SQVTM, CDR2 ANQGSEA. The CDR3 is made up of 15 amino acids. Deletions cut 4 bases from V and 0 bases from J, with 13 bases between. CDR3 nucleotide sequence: TGCAGCGTTGGGAGGGAGCCCCACTCCTACAATGAGCAGTTCTTC. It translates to CSVGREPHSYNEQFF.

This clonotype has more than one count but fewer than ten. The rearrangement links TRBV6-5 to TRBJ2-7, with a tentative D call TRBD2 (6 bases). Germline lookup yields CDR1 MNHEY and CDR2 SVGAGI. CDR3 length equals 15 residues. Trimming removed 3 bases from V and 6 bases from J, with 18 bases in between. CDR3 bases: TGTGCCAGCAGTTATGGCGGGATAAGTCGTGGCGAGCAGTACTTC. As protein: CASSYGGISRGEQYF.

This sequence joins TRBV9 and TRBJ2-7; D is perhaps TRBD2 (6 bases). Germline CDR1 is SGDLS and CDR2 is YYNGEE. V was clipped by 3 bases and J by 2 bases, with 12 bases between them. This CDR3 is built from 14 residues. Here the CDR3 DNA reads TGTGCCAGCAGCGCCGGGACTGCCCCCTACGAGCAGTACTTC. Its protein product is CASSAGTAPYEQYF.

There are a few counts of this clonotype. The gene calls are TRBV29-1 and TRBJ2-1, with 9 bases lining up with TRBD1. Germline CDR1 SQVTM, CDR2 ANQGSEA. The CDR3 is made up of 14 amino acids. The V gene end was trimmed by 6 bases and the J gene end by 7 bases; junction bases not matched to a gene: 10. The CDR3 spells CSVRSGTGMNEQFF. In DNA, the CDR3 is TGCAGCGTCCGATCCGGGACAGGGATGAATGAGCAGTTCTTC.

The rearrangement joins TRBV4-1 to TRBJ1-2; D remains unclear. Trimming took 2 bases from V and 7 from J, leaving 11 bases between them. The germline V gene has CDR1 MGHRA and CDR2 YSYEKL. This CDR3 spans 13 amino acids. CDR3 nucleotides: TGCGCCAGCAGCCAAAAGAGGGAGGGTGGCTACACCTTC. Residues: CASSQKREGGYTF.

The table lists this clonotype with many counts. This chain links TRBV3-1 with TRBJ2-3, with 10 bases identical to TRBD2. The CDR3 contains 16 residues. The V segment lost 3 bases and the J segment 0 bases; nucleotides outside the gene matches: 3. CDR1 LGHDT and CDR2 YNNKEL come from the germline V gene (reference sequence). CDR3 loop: CASSQLAGVSTDTQYF. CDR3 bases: TGTGCCAGCAGCCAGCTAGCGGGAGTGAGCACAGATACGCAGTATTTT.

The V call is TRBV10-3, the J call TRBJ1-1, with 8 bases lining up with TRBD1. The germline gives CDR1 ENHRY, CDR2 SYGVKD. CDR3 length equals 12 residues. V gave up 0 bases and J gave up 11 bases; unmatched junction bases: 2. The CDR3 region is CAISESGDRAFF. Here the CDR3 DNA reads TGTGCCATCAGTGAGTCAGGGGACAGGGCTTTCTTT.

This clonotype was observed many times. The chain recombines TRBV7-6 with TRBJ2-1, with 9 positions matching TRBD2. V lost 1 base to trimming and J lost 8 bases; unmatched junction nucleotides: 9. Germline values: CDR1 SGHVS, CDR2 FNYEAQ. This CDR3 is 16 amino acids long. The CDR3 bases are TGTGCCAGCAGCTTAGAAATAGCGGGAGTCCGGGATGAGCAGTTCTTC. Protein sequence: CASSLEIAGVRDEQFF.

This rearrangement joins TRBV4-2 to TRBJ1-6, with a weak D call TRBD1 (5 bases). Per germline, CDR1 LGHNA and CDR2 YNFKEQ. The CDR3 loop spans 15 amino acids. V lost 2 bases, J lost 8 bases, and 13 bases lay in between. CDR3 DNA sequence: TGTGCCAGCAGCCAACCTGGGGCAGTCTATTCACCCCTCCACTTT. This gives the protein CASSQPGAVYSPLHF.

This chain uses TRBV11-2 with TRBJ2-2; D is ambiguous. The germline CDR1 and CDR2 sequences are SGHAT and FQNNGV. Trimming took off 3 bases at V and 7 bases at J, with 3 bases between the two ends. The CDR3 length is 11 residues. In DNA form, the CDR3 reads TGTGCCAGCAGCTTCTACGGGGAGCTGTTTTTT. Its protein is CASSFYGELFF.

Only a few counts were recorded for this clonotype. CDR3 nucleotide sequence: TGTGCCAGCTCACCCGGGGTGAGAGACAATGAGCAGTTCTTC. The encoded protein is CASSPGVRDNEQFF. The chain has TRBV18 and TRBJ2-1; D possibly corresponds to TRBD2 (5 bases). Trimming cost V 3 bases and J 5 bases, with 11 bases left between them. Looked up from germline, CDR1 is KGHSH and CDR2 is LQKENI. The CDR3 extends over 14 amino acids.

The CDR3 spells CASRTLATYNEQFF. DNA for the CDR3: TGTGCCAGCAGAACTCTAGCTACCTACAATGAGCAGTTCTTC. This chain connects TRBV12-3 or TRBV12-4 to TRBJ2-1, with D perhaps TRBD2 (5 bases). Deletions cut 6 bases from V and 2 bases from J, with 11 bases between. CDR3 length: 14 amino acids.

DNA of the CDR3: TGTGCCAGCAGCTTCTCGGACCAAGGCACTGAAGCTTTCTTT. Protein sequence: CASSFSDQGTEAFF. The chain recombines TRBV7-2 with TRBJ1-1; D is undetermined. CDR3 length equals 14 residues. The ends were cut back, 3 bases at V and 4 bases at J, with 12 bases in the middle. Germline loops: CDR1 SGHTA, CDR2 FQGNSA. Variable domain in full (rest from reference TRBV7-2 and TRBJ1-1): GAGVSQSPSNKVTEKGKDVELRCDPISGHTALYWYRQSLGQGLEFLIYFQGNSAPDKSGLPSDRFSAERTGGSVSTLTIQRTQQEDSAVYLCASSFSDQGTEAFFGQGTRLTVV.

The CDR3 loop is CASSQCPWDRAPPEAFF. CDR3 bases: TGCGCCAGCAGTCAATGTCCGTGGGACAGGGCGCCGCCAGAAGCTTTCTTT. The chain is built from TRBV23-1 and TRBJ1-1, with 9 bases that match TRBD1. TRBV23-1 is noted as an ORF with a role that remains uncertain. The V gene end was trimmed by 1 base and the J gene end by 8 bases; junction bases not matched to a gene: 14. CDR3 length: 17 residues.

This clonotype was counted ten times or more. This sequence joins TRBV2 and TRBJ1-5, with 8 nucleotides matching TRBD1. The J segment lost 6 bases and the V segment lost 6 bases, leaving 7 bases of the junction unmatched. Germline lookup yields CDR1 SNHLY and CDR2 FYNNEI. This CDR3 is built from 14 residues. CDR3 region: CASSGQGVGQPQHF. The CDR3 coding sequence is TGTGCCAGCAGCGGACAGGGTGTAGGTCAGCCCCAGCATTTT.

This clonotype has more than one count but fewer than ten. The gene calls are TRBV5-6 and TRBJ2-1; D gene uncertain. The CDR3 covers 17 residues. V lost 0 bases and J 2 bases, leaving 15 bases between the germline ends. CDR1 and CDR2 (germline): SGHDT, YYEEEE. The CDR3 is CASSLVFLSVTYNEQFF. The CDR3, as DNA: TGTGCCAGCAGCTTGGTGTTTCTCAGCGTAACCTACAATGAGCAGTTCTTC.

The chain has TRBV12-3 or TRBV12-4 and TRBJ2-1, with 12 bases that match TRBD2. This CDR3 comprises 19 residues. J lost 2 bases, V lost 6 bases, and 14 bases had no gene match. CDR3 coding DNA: TGTGCCAGCAGCCTCAGACTAGCGGGAGTTCTCCGTGCCTACAATGAGCAGTTCTTC. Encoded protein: CASSLRLAGVLRAYNEQFF.

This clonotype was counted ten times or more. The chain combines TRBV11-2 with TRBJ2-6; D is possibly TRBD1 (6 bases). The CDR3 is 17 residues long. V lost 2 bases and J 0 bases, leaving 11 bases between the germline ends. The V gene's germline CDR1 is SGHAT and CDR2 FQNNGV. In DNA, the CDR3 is TGTGCCAGCAGCTTAACCCCGACAGGCTCTGGGGCCAACGTCCTGACTTTC. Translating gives CASSLTPTGSGANVLTF.

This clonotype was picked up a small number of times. The CDR3 loop is CSAAGLAPNEQFF. The CDR3 coding sequence is TGCAGTGCTGCCGGACTAGCGCCCAATGAGCAGTTCTTC. This chain links TRBV20-1 with TRBJ2-1, with TRBD2 matching 9 bases. Germline V gene lookup returns CDR1 DFQATT and CDR2 SNEGSKA (reference sequence). With V trimmed by 5 bases and J by 6 bases, 5 bases remained unmatched. The CDR3 has 13 amino acids.

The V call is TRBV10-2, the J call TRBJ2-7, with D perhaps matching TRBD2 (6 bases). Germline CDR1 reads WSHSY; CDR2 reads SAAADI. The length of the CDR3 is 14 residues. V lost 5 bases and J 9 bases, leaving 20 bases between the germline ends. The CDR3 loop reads CASSYGNQLAGQYF. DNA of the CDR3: TGCGCCAGCAGTTACGGGAACCAACTAGCAGGGCAGTACTTC.

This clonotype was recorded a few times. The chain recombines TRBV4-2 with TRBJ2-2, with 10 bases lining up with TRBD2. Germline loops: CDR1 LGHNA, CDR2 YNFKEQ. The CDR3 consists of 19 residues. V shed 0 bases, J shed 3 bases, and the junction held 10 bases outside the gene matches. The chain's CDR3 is CASSQEGILSGRDTGELFF. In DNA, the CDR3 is TGTGCCAGCAGCCAAGAAGGGATTCTAAGCGGGAGGGACACCGGGGAGCTGTTTTTT.

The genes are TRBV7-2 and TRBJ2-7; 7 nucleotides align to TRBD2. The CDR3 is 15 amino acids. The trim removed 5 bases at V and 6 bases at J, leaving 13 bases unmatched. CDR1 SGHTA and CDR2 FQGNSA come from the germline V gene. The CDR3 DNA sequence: TGTGCCAGCAGCCCCGACCGGACTAGTGAAGGCGAGCAGTACTTC. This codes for CASSPDRTSEGEQYF.